This TCR beta chain was found in a study of metastatic and nonmetastatic thyroid tumors. No treatment had been given to any patient before thyroid surgery. TCRdb re-called the PCR reads via MiXCR. The sample has some 37,000 clones; less than 50% are singletons. The V segment lost 2 bases and the J segment 7 bases; nucleotides outside the gene matches: 8. CDR1 GTSNPN and CDR2 SVGIG come from the germline V gene (reference sequence). This CDR3 has 13 residues. The chain joins TRBV30 to TRBJ2-7; 7 nucleotides agree with TRBD2. The material sequenced was tumor tissue. This TCR came from a male donor with papillary thyroid cancer or a benign thyroid nodule (not recorded which). Some clones in this sample may be carry-over from other donors' samples. CDR3 DNA sequence: TGTGCCTGGAGTCGGTCTCTCGGGGGGGAGCAGTACTTC. Translated: CAWSRSLGGEQYF.